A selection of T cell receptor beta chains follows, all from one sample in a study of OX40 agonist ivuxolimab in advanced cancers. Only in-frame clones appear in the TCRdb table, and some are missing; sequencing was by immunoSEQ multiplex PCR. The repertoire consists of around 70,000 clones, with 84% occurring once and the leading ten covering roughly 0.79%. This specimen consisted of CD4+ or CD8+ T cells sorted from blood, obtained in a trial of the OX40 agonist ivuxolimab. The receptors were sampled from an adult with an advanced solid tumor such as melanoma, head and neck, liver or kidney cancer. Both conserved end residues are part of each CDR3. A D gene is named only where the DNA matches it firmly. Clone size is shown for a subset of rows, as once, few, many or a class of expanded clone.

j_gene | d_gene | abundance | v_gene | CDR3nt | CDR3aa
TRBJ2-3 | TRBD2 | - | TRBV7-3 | TGTGCCAGCAGCCCCTGGGGACTAGCGGACACAGATACGCAGTATTTT | CASSPWGLADTDTQYF
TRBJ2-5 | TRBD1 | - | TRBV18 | TGTGCCAGCTCAAGCCTCCAGGGGGCGGAAGAGACCCAGTACTTC | CASSSLQGAEETQYF
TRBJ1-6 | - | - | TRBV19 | TGTGCCAGTAGTTTCGGCAGGGGTAATTCACCCCTCCACTTT | CASSFGRGNSPLHF
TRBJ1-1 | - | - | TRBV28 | TGTGCCAGCAGGCAGGGCGTCACTGAAGCTTTCTTT | CASRQGVTEAFF
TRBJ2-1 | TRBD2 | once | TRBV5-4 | TGTGCCAGCAGCCCTACTAGCGGGAGGGCCAGGTACAATGAGCAGTTCTTC | CASSPTSGRARYNEQFF
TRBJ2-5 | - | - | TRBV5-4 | TGTGCCAGCAGCCTACGGACAGTTGGGCAGACCCAGTACTTC | CASSLRTVGQTQYF
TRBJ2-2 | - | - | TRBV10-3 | TGTGCCATCAGTGAACGGCAGGGTCACGGGGAGCTGTTTTTT | CAISERQGHGELFF
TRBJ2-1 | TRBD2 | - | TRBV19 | TGTGCCAGTAGTATCTCCGGTAGCGGGAGCGGATGGTACAATGAGCAGTTCTTC | CASSISGSGSGWYNEQFF
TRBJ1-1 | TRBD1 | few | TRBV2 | TGTGCCAGCAGTGAACAGGGACAGGGTTACACTGAAGCTTTCTTT | CASSEQGQGYTEAFF
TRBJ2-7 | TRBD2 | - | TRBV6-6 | TGTGCCAGCAGCCCCGGGACTAGCGGGAGGTACGAGCAGTACTTC | CASSPGTSGRYEQYF